This TCR beta chain was obtained from a study of shared clonotypes between healthy human individuals. As to this clone: The antigen is unknown.

General observations from the study: Generally, naive subsets (rather than memory subsets) showed larger estimated richness.

Only in-frame clones appear in the TCRdb table, and some are missing; sequencing was by immunoSEQ multiplex PCR. This table holds some 1,400,000 clones, roughly 97% found once. This CDR3 is 11 amino acids long. Germline values: CDR1 LNHNV, CDR2 YYDKDF (reference sequence). Trimming left V 3 bases short and J 6 bases short, with 3 bases between. V and J are TRBV15 and TRBJ2-1, with D unresolved. The receptor's source is a man aged 30 to 39 in good health. The sample consisted of naive CD4+ T cells sorted from blood. Sample subset: CD45RA+ positively selected. CDR3 in DNA: TGTGCCACCAGCAGCGCCAATGAGCAGTTCTTC. Translation: CATSSANEQFF.